The present T cell receptor beta chain was sequenced within a study of PD-L1 blockade in urothelial cancer. The wider study: The patients' atezolizumab therapy, 1,200 mg intravenously every 3 weeks, started in the mid-2010s. The patients had undergone anywhere from 0 to 3 prior chemotherapy regimens. Median T cell yield per blood sample was 120,000 to 150,000 cells.

Using immunoSEQ multiplex PCR, the repertoire was profiled, and TCRdb retains in-frame clones only, with some absent. The data hold approximately 70,000 clones, with over 80% observed a single time. Germline V gives CDR1 SGHRS, CDR2 YFSETQ. The CDR3 is made up of 14 amino acids. With 8 bases removed from V and 0 bases from J, the gap between germline ends came to 11 bases. Time point noted: pretreatment peripheral blood. Urothelial carcinoma affected the patients, and it was locally advanced or metastatic. The source is a woman between 70 and 85 years old with urothelial cancer. The rearrangement links TRBV5-1 to TRBJ2-2; weak D call: TRBD1 (5 bases). This specimen consisted of PBMCs, obtained around atezolizumab (anti-PD-L1) treatment. CDR3 protein: CASTDTSNTGELFF. CDR3 DNA: TGCGCCAGTACGGACACTTCGAACACCGGGGAGCTGTTTTTT.